A single sample is the source of the 21 T cell receptor beta chains below, sequenced in a study of immune evolution from preneoplasia to lung adenocarcinoma. The method was immunoSEQ multiplex PCR; TCRdb's version includes in-frame clones alone and lacks a portion of them. This table has around 5,000 clones, about 81% appearing once. Sequenced sample: FFPE normal lung tissue adjacent to the tumor. The receptors come from a person between 50 and 70 years old with lung adenocarcinoma.

This clone showed up just once. The V gene is TRBV7-9, the J gene TRBJ2-5; 9 bases align to TRBD1. The CDR3 extends over 12 amino acids. CDR1 is SEHNR and CDR2 is FQNEAQ in the germline V gene (reference sequence). Unmatched junction bases numbered 4, after V lost 4 bases and J lost 10 bases. CDR3 DNA sequence: TGTGCCAGCAGCTCGACAGGGGGGTTCCAGTACTTC. As protein: CASSSTGGFQYF. The full variable domain, completed using reference TRBV7-9 and TRBJ2-5, is DTGVSQNPRHKITKRGQNVTFRCDPISEHNRLYWYRQTLGQGPEFLTYFQNEAQLEKSRLLSDRFSAERPKGSFSTLEIQRTEQGDSAMYLCASSSTGGFQYFGPGTRLLVL.

This clone appeared a single time. The J gene is TRBJ2-5, the V gene TRBV4-1; D is unresolved. V was trimmed by 0 bases and J by 1 base, leaving 18 bases between them. CDR3 size: 18 residues. Germline V CDR1 and CDR2: MGHRA, YSYEKL. CDR3 sequence reads: CASSQEGIGPTLQETQYF. CDR3 nucleotide sequence: TGCGCCAGCAGCCAAGAAGGCATCGGGCCGACACTCCAAGAGACCCAGTACTTC.

A note on this clone: Other DNA sequences in this sample translate to the same CDR3. This chain links TRBV10-2 with TRBJ2-2; D assignment may be TRBD1 or TRBD2 (5 bases each). The V end lost 2 bases, the J end lost 0 bases, and 7 bases lay between the germline ends. This CDR3 spans 15 amino acids. CDR1 and CDR2 from the germline V gene are WSHSY and SAAADI. The CDR3 DNA sequence: TGCGCCAGCAGTGAGGGGGGATCGAACACCGGGGAGCTGTTTTTT. Translated: CASSEGGSNTGELFF.

A few counts support this clone. The chain links TRBV4-2 to TRBJ2-7; possibly TRBD2 for D (5 bases). Germline V gene lookup returns CDR1 LGHNA and CDR2 YNFKEQ. The V end was cut by 3 bases, the J end by 0 bases, with 12 bases between. The CDR3 covers 15 residues. The CDR3 loop reads CASSQPGGRSYEQYF. In DNA form, the CDR3 reads TGTGCCAGCAGCCAGCCCGGCGGGCGCTCCTACGAGCAGTACTTC.

CDR3 sequence (DNA): TGCAGCGTTTTGACAGTGACCTACGAGCAGTACTTC. Encoded protein: CSVLTVTYEQYF. J is TRBJ2-7 and V is TRBV29-1, with D possibly TRBD1 on 5 matching bases. The CDR3 is 12 amino acids. The germline V gene encodes CDR1 SQVTM and CDR2 ANQGSEA. Trimming left V 5 bases short and J 2 bases short, with 10 bases between.

V is TRBV10-3 and J is TRBJ2-5; 13 positions match TRBD2. Trimming cost V 6 bases and J 5 bases; bases outside gene matches: 3. The V gene's germline CDR1 is ENHRY and CDR2 SYGVKD. CDR3 length equals 14 residues. DNA for the CDR3: TGTGCCATCAGGGGGACTAGCGGGACGGAGACCCAGTACTTC. Amino acids: CAIRGTSGTETQYF.

This clone came up a few times. The chain couples TRBV30 to TRBJ2-7; possible D gene TRBD1, 6 bases. The V gene's germline CDR1 is GTSNPN and CDR2 SVGIG (reference sequence). CDR3 length equals 14 residues. V lost 3 bases, J lost 5 bases, and 17 bases lay in between. CDR3 region: CAWRKDSVTHEQYF. The DNA of the CDR3 is TGTGCCTGGAGAAAGGACAGTGTTACGCACGAGCAGTACTTC.

The chain joins TRBV4-1 to TRBJ2-1, with TRBD2 matching over 12 bases. The CDR3 has 18 residues. Unmatched junction bases numbered 12, after V lost 0 bases and J lost 9 bases. Germline V gene lookup returns CDR1 MGHRA and CDR2 YSYEKL. In nucleotides, the CDR3 is TGCGCCAGCAGCCAAGATTCTCCCCGACTAGCGGGAGTCGTTGAGCAGTTCTTC. It specifies CASSQDSPRLAGVVEQFF.

The genes are TRBV28 and TRBJ1-5; 8 nucleotides match TRBD1. V lost 6 bases and J lost 0; bases outside the gene matches: 10. This CDR3 comprises 17 residues. In germline, CDR1 is MDHEN, CDR2 SYDVKM. The CDR3 bases are TGTGCCAGCAGCTCTCGACAGGGGTCGTATAGCAATCAGCCCCAGCATTTT. Its protein product is CASSSRQGSYSNQPQHF.

This clone was seen a handful of times. This chain links TRBV5-1 with TRBJ2-1; 9 bases fit TRBD1. Trimming at V came to 3 bases and at J to 6 bases, leaving 13 bases not matched to a gene. CDR1 is SGHRS and CDR2 is YFSETQ in the germline V gene. The CDR3 sequence is 17 residues long. The CDR3 DNA is TGCGCCAGCAGCTCGTCTACGGGACAGGGATCGGGCAATGAGCAGTTCTTC. Encoded protein: CASSSSTGQGSGNEQFF. The full variable domain, with the rest looked up from reference TRBV5-1 and TRBJ2-1, is KAGVTQTPRYLIKTRGQQVTLSCSPISGHRSVSWYQQTPGQGLQFLFEYFSETQRNKGNFPGRFSGRQFSNSRSEMNVSTLELGDSALYLCASSSSTGQGSGNEQFFGPGTRLTVL.

This clone was observed a few times. The chain carries TRBV7-6 and TRBJ2-3; 10 bases map to TRBD2. This CDR3 region has 12 residues. The germline CDR1 and CDR2 sequences are SGHVS and FNYEAQ. V shed 4 bases and J 9 bases; nucleotides not matched to a gene: 1. In nucleotides, the CDR3 is TGTGCCAGCAGCTCGGGACTAGCGACGCAGTATTTT. Its protein product is CASSSGLATQYF.

This clone was detected a few times. V is TRBV7-6 and J is TRBJ1-4; D call uncertain. Germline CDR1 is SGHVS and CDR2 is FNYEAQ. Trimming took off 5 bases at V and 8 bases at J, with 15 bases between the two ends. The CDR3 totals 14 residues. CDR3 protein: CASSPRINGEKLFF. The CDR3 DNA reads TGTGCCAGCAGCCCCCGGATTAACGGGGAAAAACTGTTTTTT.

V usage is TRBV7-8 and J usage is TRBJ2-1; D might be TRBD2 (7 bases). V lost 7 bases and J 4 bases, leaving 20 bases between the germline ends. The CDR3 loop spans 16 amino acids. CDR1 and CDR2 from the germline V gene are SGHVS and FQNEAQ. CDR3 coding DNA: TGTGCCAGCACCATAGGGGGGGCTGCATTGTACAATGAGCAGTTCTTC. It codes for CASTIGGAALYNEQFF.

V usage is TRBV7-3 and J usage is TRBJ2-7; 10 nucleotides line up with TRBD2. This CDR3 contains 15 residues. V shed 5 bases and J 5 bases; nucleotides not matched to a gene: 9. From germline, CDR1 is SGHTA and CDR2 FQGTGA. The CDR3 coding sequence is TGTGCCAGCAGCCCCAAGGGTCTAGCGGGAGACGAGCAGTACTTC. Amino acid sequence: CASSPKGLAGDEQYF.

This clone was counted only a few times. V is TRBV30 and J is TRBJ2-7, with D possibly matching TRBD1 (5 bases). CDR3 size: 15 residues. Germline-derived CDR1 and CDR2 are GTSNPN and SVGIG (reference sequence). Trimming removed 3 bases at V and 2 bases at J, with 17 bases between. The CDR3 protein is CAWRPPRGSPYEQYF. Here the CDR3 DNA reads TGTGCCTGGAGGCCACCTAGGGGCAGCCCCTACGAGCAGTACTTC.

The rearrangement uses TRBV11-3 and TRBJ2-5, with 8 positions matching TRBD1. Germline-derived CDR1 and CDR2 are SGHNT and YENEEA. The V segment lost 5 bases and the J segment 4 bases; nucleotides outside the gene matches: 12. This CDR3 comprises 16 residues. The DNA for the CDR3 is TGTGCCAGCAGCCCCGGGGAGATCCAGGGGGCAGAGACCCAGTACTTC. This encodes CASSPGEIQGAETQYF.

The chain links TRBV7-9 to TRBJ2-2, with 9 bases that match TRBD1. The trim removed 5 bases at V and 4 bases at J, leaving 5 bases unmatched. Germline assignment: CDR1 SEHNR and CDR2 FQNEAQ (reference sequence). The CDR3 has 15 residues. CDR3 protein: CASSLTGGGTGELFF. The CDR3 coding sequence is TGTGCCAGCAGCCTTACAGGGGGCGGCACCGGGGAGCTGTTTTTT.

The gene calls are TRBV4-2 and TRBJ2-2; 10 bases are a match to TRBD2. This CDR3 contains 16 residues. V was clipped by 4 bases and J by 8 bases; unmatched bases: 10. Per germline, CDR1 LGHNA and CDR2 YNFKEQ. Here the CDR3 reads CASSLLAGANEGELFF. Written as DNA, the CDR3 is TGTGCCAGCAGCCTTCTAGCGGGAGCTAATGAGGGGGAGCTGTTTTTT.

V usage is TRBV10-1 and J usage is TRBJ2-3, with 10 bases matching TRBD2. The CDR3 totals 15 residues. The V gene end was trimmed by 2 bases and the J gene end by 2 bases; junction bases not matched to a gene: 1. CDR1 is WNHNN, CDR2 SYGVQD, per germline (reference sequence). Here the CDR3 DNA reads TGCGCCAGCAGTGAGCTAGCGGGGGCCACAGATACGCAGTATTTT. Amino acids: CASSELAGATDTQYF.

CDR3 region: CASSILAGPSYEQYF. The CDR3 nucleotides are TGCGCCAGCAGCATATTAGCGGGGCCCTCCTACGAGCAGTACTTC. The chain carries TRBV5-1 and TRBJ2-7, with 8 bases aligning to TRBD2. The V gene end was trimmed by 4 bases and the J gene end by 0 bases; junction bases not matched to a gene: 6. CDR1 is SGHRS and CDR2 is YFSETQ in the germline V gene. The CDR3 loop spans 15 amino acids.

V and J are TRBV5-6 and TRBJ1-4, with D uncertain. This CDR3 is 13 amino acids long. Trimming cost V 1 base and J 5 bases, with 6 bases left between them. Germline CDR1 and CDR2: SGHDT and YYEEEE. The CDR3 DNA sequence: TGTGCCAGCAGCTTGTATCTGAATGAAAAACTGTTTTTT. It is translated as CASSLYLNEKLFF. Based on the CDR3 plus reference TRBV5-6 and TRBJ1-4, the full variable domain is DAGVTQSPTHLIKTRGQQVTLRCSPKSGHDTVSWYQQALGQGPQFIFQYYEEEERQRGNFPDRFSGHQFPNYSSELNVNALLLGDSALYLCASSLYLNEKLFFGSGTQLSVL.